These T cell receptor beta chains were read from a single sample in a study of follicular helper T cells after annual influenza vaccination. The protocol was immunoSEQ multiplex PCR, while the TCRdb copy is restricted to in-frame clones and leaves out a portion. The sample contains some 4,300 clones, almost 85% of which appear only once. The starting material was CXCR5+ CD38- circulating T follicular helper cells from blood, obtained 7 days after influenza vaccination. The source is an adult who received the influenza vaccine. The CDR3 runs from the conserved cysteine through the conserved F or W. D genes are given only for firm matches. Size is stated for part of the rows, as once, few or many counts, or as a class when the clone is expanded.

J gene: TRBJ2-2
CDR3 length: 15
D gene: TRBD2
clone size: -
V gene: TRBV11-3
CDR3 DNA: TGTGCCAGCAGCAAAGCGGGAGTGGCGGCCGGGGAGCTGTTTTTT
CDR3 protein: CASSKAGVAAGELFF

J gene: TRBJ2-3
CDR3 length: 17
D gene: TRBD2
clone size: -
V gene: TRBV7-3
CDR3 DNA: TGTGCCAGCAGCGGGACTAGCGGGGGATATGGCACAGATACGCAGTATTTT
CDR3 protein: CASSGTSGGYGTDTQYF

J gene: TRBJ2-2
CDR3 length: 16
D gene: -
clone size: -
V gene: TRBV5-1
CDR3 DNA: TGCGCCAGCACCCCGGCCCCAGCGGCGAACACCGGGGAGCTGTTTTTT
CDR3 protein: CASTPAPAANTGELFF

J gene: TRBJ1-5
CDR3 length: 15
D gene: TRBD1
clone size: few
V gene: TRBV28
CDR3 DNA: TGTGCCAGCACGCCCCAGCAGGCAGGGGGTTTGCCCCAGCATTTT
CDR3 protein: CASTPQQAGGLPQHF

J gene: TRBJ2-2
CDR3 length: 17
D gene: TRBD2
clone size: few
V gene: TRBV7-2
CDR3 DNA: TGTGCCAGCAGCTTAGTTTTGCTAGCGGGAGTGGCCGGGGAGCTGTTTTTT
CDR3 protein: CASSLVLLAGVAGELFF

J gene: TRBJ2-3
CDR3 length: 16
D gene: TRBD1
clone size: -
V gene: TRBV5-3
CDR3 DNA: TGTGCCAGACGTCCTATGCCGACAGGGTTAAGAGATACGCAGTATTTT
CDR3 protein: CARRPMPTGLRDTQYF

J gene: TRBJ1-6
CDR3 length: 16
D gene: -
clone size: -
V gene: TRBV18
CDR3 DNA: TGTGCCAGCTCACTCGCGGTGGCGGGTTCTGGTTCACCCCTCCACTTT
CDR3 protein: CASSLAVAGSGSPLHF

J gene: TRBJ2-6
CDR3 length: 18
D gene: TRBD1
clone size: -
V gene: TRBV4-1
CDR3 DNA: TGCGCCAGCAGCTCTCGACAGGGGGGAGACTCTGGGGCCAACGTCCTGACTTTC
CDR3 protein: CASSSRQGGDSGANVLTF

J gene: TRBJ1-1
CDR3 length: 14
D gene: -
clone size: -
V gene: TRBV2
CDR3 DNA: TGTGCCAGCAGTGAGTCAGGGGCTAACACTGAAGCTTTCTTT
CDR3 protein: CASSESGANTEAFF

J gene: TRBJ2-3
CDR3 length: 15
D gene: TRBD2
clone size: -
V gene: TRBV7-2
CDR3 DNA: TGTGCCAGCAGCGGAGTAGCGGGAGTGGCAGATACGCAGTATTTT
CDR3 protein: CASSGVAGVADTQYF

J gene: TRBJ2-3
CDR3 length: 15
D gene: TRBD1
clone size: once
V gene: TRBV27
CDR3 DNA: TGTGCCAGCAGAAGGACAGGGGGCCAAAAGAATACGCAGTATTTT
CDR3 protein: CASRRTGGQKNTQYF

J gene: TRBJ2-5
CDR3 length: 14
D gene: TRBD1
clone size: -
V gene: TRBV18
CDR3 DNA: TGTGCCAGCTCCCCGACAGGGGGCTCGGAGACCCAGTACTTC
CDR3 protein: CASSPTGGSETQYF

J gene: TRBJ2-7
CDR3 length: 14
D gene: TRBD2
clone size: few
V gene: TRBV7-3
CDR3 DNA: TGTGCCAGCAGCTTCTCCGGGACTAGTGGAGAGCAGTACTTC
CDR3 protein: CASSFSGTSGEQYF

J gene: TRBJ1-1
CDR3 length: 14
D gene: TRBD1
clone size: -
V gene: TRBV6-5
CDR3 DNA: TGTGCCAGCATCACCGCAGGGGGCAACACTGAAGCTTTCTTT
CDR3 protein: CASITAGGNTEAFF

J gene: TRBJ1-1
CDR3 length: 14
D gene: TRBD1
clone size: -
V gene: TRBV19
CDR3 DNA: TGTGCCAGTAGGACTACAGGGGTGAACACTGAAGCTTTCTTT
CDR3 protein: CASRTTGVNTEAFF

J gene: TRBJ2-1
CDR3 length: 15
D gene: TRBD2
clone size: -
V gene: TRBV28
CDR3 DNA: TGTGCCAGCAGTGAGACTAGCGGGGGCTACAATGAGCAGTTCTTC
CDR3 protein: CASSETSGGYNEQFF

J gene: TRBJ1-2
CDR3 length: 15
D gene: TRBD1
clone size: -
V gene: TRBV14
CDR3 DNA: TGTGCCAGCAGCCGCGATCTACAGGGGGGGTATGGCTACACCTTC
CDR3 protein: CASSRDLQGGYGYTF

J gene: TRBJ1-1
CDR3 length: 11
D gene: -
clone size: -
V gene: TRBV10-3
CDR3 DNA: TGTGCCATCAGTGAAGAAGGTGAAGCTTTCTTT
CDR3 protein: CAISEEGEAFF

J gene: TRBJ2-3
CDR3 length: 11
D gene: -
clone size: -
V gene: TRBV6-1
CDR3 DNA: TGTGCCAGCAACGACCGAGATACGCAGTATTTT
CDR3 protein: CASNDRDTQYF

J gene: TRBJ2-5
CDR3 length: 13
D gene: -
clone size: -
V gene: TRBV15
CDR3 DNA: TGTGCCACCAGCAGTGGAAGGGGAACGGCCCAGTACTTC
CDR3 protein: CATSSGRGTAQYF

J gene: TRBJ1-2
CDR3 length: 14
D gene: -
clone size: once
V gene: TRBV4-3
CDR3 DNA: TGCGCCAGCAGCCAAGATGGTGGGGGAAATGGCTACACCTTC
CDR3 protein: CASSQDGGGNGYTF

J gene: TRBJ1-1
CDR3 length: 15
D gene: -
clone size: -
V gene: TRBV18
CDR3 DNA: TGTGCCAGCTCACCGGGACGGGTAGCGAACACTGAAGCTTTCTTT
CDR3 protein: CASSPGRVANTEAFF

J gene: TRBJ2-3
CDR3 length: 15
D gene: TRBD2
clone size: -
V gene: TRBV28
CDR3 DNA: TGTGCCAGCGGAACTAGCGGGAGTGGATTTGATACGCAGTATTTT
CDR3 protein: CASGTSGSGFDTQYF

J gene: TRBJ2-1
CDR3 length: 15
D gene: -
clone size: -
V gene: TRBV6-6
CDR3 DNA: TGTGCCAGCAGCCGGAGGGGGACAGATTACAATGAGCAGTTCTTC
CDR3 protein: CASSRRGTDYNEQFF

J gene: TRBJ2-1
CDR3 length: 13
D gene: TRBD2
clone size: -
V gene: TRBV29-1
CDR3 DNA: TGCAGCGTTGTGCTAGCGGGAGGTTCTAGTATGTTCTTC
CDR3 protein: CSVVLAGGSSMFF

J gene: TRBJ2-3
CDR3 length: 15
D gene: -
clone size: once
V gene: TRBV9
CDR3 DNA: TGTGCCAGCAGCGAAATTACTAGCAGCACAGATACGCAGTATTTT
CDR3 protein: CASSEITSSTDTQYF